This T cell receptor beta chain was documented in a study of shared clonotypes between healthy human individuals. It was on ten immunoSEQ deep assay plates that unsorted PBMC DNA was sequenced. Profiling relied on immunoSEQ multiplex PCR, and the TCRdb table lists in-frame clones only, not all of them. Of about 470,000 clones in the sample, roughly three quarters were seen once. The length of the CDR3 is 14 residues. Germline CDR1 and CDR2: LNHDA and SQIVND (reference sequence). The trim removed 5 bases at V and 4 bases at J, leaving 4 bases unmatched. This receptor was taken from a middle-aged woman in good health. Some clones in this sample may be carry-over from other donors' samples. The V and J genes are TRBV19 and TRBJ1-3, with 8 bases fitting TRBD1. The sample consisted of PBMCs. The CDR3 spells CASSRRDRGNTIYF. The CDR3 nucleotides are TGTGCCAGTAGTCGTCGGGACAGGGGAAACACCATATATTTT. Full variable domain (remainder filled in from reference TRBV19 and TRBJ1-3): DGGITQSPKYLFRKEGQNVTLSCEQNLNHDAMYWYRQDPGQGLRLIYYSQIVNDFQKGDIAEGYSVSREKKESFPLTVTSAQKNPTAFYLCASSRRDRGNTIYFGEGSWLTVV.